This TCR beta chain originates from a study of T cells in localized non-small cell lung cancer. Study results and limitations: The study detected a median about 57 of the top 100 tumor clones in adjacent lung.

Generated by immunoSEQ multiplex PCR, the TCRdb table keeps only in-frame clones and is missing some. Here the sample spans about 1,000 clones, roughly a fifth being singletons. This clone was seen a few times. As yet, its antigen is unknown. In germline, CDR1 is SGHNT, CDR2 YENEEA. Trimming removed 4 bases from V and 4 bases from J; junction bases left unmatched: 7. This CDR3 region has 15 residues. The specimen comprised lung tumor tissue, sampled before any cancer treatment. The chain has TRBV11-3 and TRBJ1-5; 7 bases are a match to TRBD1. The source of this sequence is a male donor older than 55 with stage I squamous cell lung carcinoma. The CDR3 DNA is TGTGCCAGCAGCTGGGGCCGGGACAGTAATCAGCCCCAGCATTTT. This gives the protein CASSWGRDSNQPQHF.